Shown below are 18 T cell receptor beta chains from a single sample sequenced in a study of blood T cell repertoires in COVID-19. Measured with immunoSEQ multiplex PCR; TCRdb has only the in-frame clones, and not every one. The sample has 45,000 to 50,000 clones, approximately 83% seen once; the top ten hold roughly a third. The specimen sequenced was peripheral blood. The origin of the receptors is a woman older than 75 with COVID-19, enrolled during active disease.

This clone was recorded a few times. The chain combines TRBV5-1 with TRBJ1-4; 8 nucleotides align to TRBD1. The length of the CDR3 is 13 residues. Germline CDR1 and CDR2: SGHRS and YFSETQ. Trimming cost V 6 bases and J 5 bases; bases outside gene matches: 3. CDR3 sequence reads: CASTRDRNEKLFF. The CDR3 DNA sequence: TGCGCCAGCACCCGGGACAGGAATGAAAAACTGTTTTTT.

The J gene is TRBJ1-1, the V gene TRBV3-1 (or the pseudogene TRBV3-2), with D uncertain. Germline lookup yields CDR1 LGHDT and CDR2 YNNKEL (reference sequence). The CDR3 is 14 amino acids. The V gene lost 0 bases and the J gene lost 4 bases, with 9 bases spanning the gap. In DNA form, the CDR3 reads TGTGCCAGCAGCCAAGATACCCTGAGCACTGAAGCTTTCTTT. It encodes CASSQDTLSTEAFF.

The rearrangement uses TRBV19 and TRBJ2-7; TRBD2 matches 15 bases. The CDR3 totals 13 residues. CDR1 and CDR2 from the germline V gene are LNHDA and SQIVND (reference sequence). Germline trimming cut 8 bases from V and 7 bases from J; bases unmatched to any gene: 3. The CDR3 nucleotides read TGTGCCAGTTCCGGACTAGCGGGAGGGGAGCAGTACTTC. Protein: CASSGLAGGEQYF.

This clone was observed once. The chain employs TRBV11-2 and TRBJ2-3; D might be TRBD2 (6 bases). The CDR3 is made up of 17 amino acids. CDR1 and CDR2 (germline): SGHAT, FQNNGV. V dropped 0 bases and J dropped 1 base, with 14 bases sitting between them. The chain's CDR3 is CASSLDRWRDGTDTQYF. The CDR3 DNA is TGTGCCAGCAGCTTAGATAGGTGGCGGGATGGCACAGATACGCAGTATTTT.

The chain carries TRBV7-2 and TRBJ2-7; TRBD2 aligns across 9 bases. The germline V gene encodes CDR1 SGHTA and CDR2 FQGNSA. The ends lost 8 bases at V and 1 base at J; junction bases unmatched: 3. CDR3 length: 13 amino acids. The CDR3 nucleotides are TGTGCCAGCGGGGCGGGGGGGTCCTACGAGCAGTACTTC. This encodes CASGAGGSYEQYF. Full variable domain (outside the CDR3, taken from reference TRBV7-2 and TRBJ2-7): GAGVSQSPSNKVTEKGKDVELRCDPISGHTALYWYRQSLGQGLEFLIYFQGNSAPDKSGLPSDRFSAERTGGSVSTLTIQRTQQEDSAVYLCASGAGGSYEQYFGPGTRLTVT.

The chain couples TRBV12-3 or TRBV12-4 to TRBJ2-1, with 7 bases fitting TRBD2. V was clipped by 9 bases and J by 8 bases; unmatched bases: 10. The CDR3 has 13 residues. The DNA for the CDR3 is TGTGCCAGTAGCCGGCCAGGGAGGGATGAGCAGTTCTTC. Amino acids: CASSRPGRDEQFF.

This sequence joins TRBV6-5 and TRBJ1-6, with D tentatively TRBD1 (5 bases). Germline V lookup: CDR1 MNHEY, CDR2 SVGAGI. V lost 6 bases, J lost 7 bases, and 16 bases lay in between. The CDR3 consists of 15 residues. CDR3 sequence (DNA): TGTGCCAGCAGGGGGGGAGGGGAATCGAATTCACCCCTCCACTTT. Protein sequence: CASRGGGESNSPLHF.

This clone was detected a few times. The chain couples TRBV7-6 to TRBJ2-1; 12 bases align to TRBD1. The CDR3 is 19 residues long. Germline lookup yields CDR1 SGHVS and CDR2 FNYEAQ. J lost 0 bases, V lost 5 bases, and 11 bases had no gene match. The CDR3 nucleotides are TGTGCCAGCAGCCCCCGGGGACAGGGGGCTATAAGCTCCTACAATGAGCAGTTCTTC. Translated, it gives CASSPRGQGAISSYNEQFF.

The rearrangement links TRBV11-2 to TRBJ1-5; no clear D gene. There are 13 residues in the CDR3. Per the germline V gene, CDR1 is SGHAT and CDR2 is FQNNGV. Trimming removed 1 base from V and 12 bases from J, with 13 bases in between. The CDR3 coding sequence is TGTGCCAGCAGCTTAGCCGGGTCTCTCGTCCAGCATTTT. Residues: CASSLAGSLVQHF.

The V and J genes are TRBV24-1 and TRBJ1-6; the D is unclear. This CDR3 is built from 20 residues. Trimming removed 1 base at V and 0 bases at J, with 18 bases between. Germline V gene sequence: CDR1 KGHDR, CDR2 SFDVKD. The CDR3 DNA follows: TGTGCCACCAGTGATTTATCGGGAGCCCCCATGAGCTCCTATAATTCACCCCTCCACTTT. Translated, it gives CATSDLSGAPMSSYNSPLHF.

In its sample, this clone was seen once. The chain couples TRBV5-1 to TRBJ1-3; 10 bases align to TRBD1. The CDR3 has 15 amino acids. CDR1 and CDR2 (germline): SGHRS, YFSETQ. The junction had 6 bases not matched to a gene; V was cut back by 3 bases and J by 6 bases. CDR3 nucleotide sequence: TGCGCCAGCAGCTCCTCCGGGACAGGGGCAAACACCATATATTTT. Translated, it gives CASSSSGTGANTIYF.

CDR3 in DNA: TGTGCCAGCAGCTTAGGATCGTCTAGCGGAGACGACAATGAGCAGTTCTTC. This translates into CASSLGSSSGDDNEQFF. V and J are TRBV7-9 and TRBJ2-1; the match to TRBD2 covers 7 bases. The CDR3 loop spans 17 amino acids. Losses at the gene ends were 1 base for V and 5 bases for J; bases not matched to a gene: 11. The germline V gene has CDR1 SEHNR and CDR2 FQNEAQ (reference sequence).

The V gene is TRBV3-1 (or the pseudogene TRBV3-2), the J gene TRBJ2-3; 11 positions match TRBD2. Germline trimming cut 4 bases from V and 6 bases from J; bases unmatched to any gene: 9. Germline CDR1 is LGHDT and CDR2 is YNNKEL (reference sequence). The length of the CDR3 is 16 residues. This CDR3 reads CASSLRGSGRADTQYF. CDR3 sequence (DNA): TGTGCCAGCAGCCTCAGGGGTAGCGGGAGGGCTGATACGCAGTATTTT.

The chain employs TRBV2 and TRBJ2-4, with TRBD1 identical over 7 bases. The CDR3 runs 14 residues. Germline values: CDR1 SNHLY, CDR2 FYNNEI. V lost 7 bases to trimming and J lost 6 bases; unmatched junction nucleotides: 9. CDR3 nucleotide sequence: TGTGCCAGCAAAGGGGGCCAAAAAGGAAACATTCAGTACTTC. Translated: CASKGGQKGNIQYF.

The chain has TRBV7-3 and TRBJ2-5; TRBD2 aligns across 8 bases. The CDR3 consists of 14 residues. Germline lookup yields CDR1 SGHTA and CDR2 FQGTGA. The V gene end was trimmed by 5 bases and the J gene end by 3 bases; junction bases not matched to a gene: 5. The CDR3 protein is CASSLLAGKETQYF. CDR3 nucleotides: TGTGCCAGCAGCCTCTTAGCGGGGAAAGAGACCCAGTACTTC. The full variable domain, completed using reference TRBV7-3 and TRBJ2-5, is GAGVSQTPSNKVTEKGKYVELRCDPISGHTALYWYRQSLGQGPEFLIYFQGTGAADDSGLPNDRFFAVRPEGSVSTLKIQRTERGDSAVYLCASSLLAGKETQYFGPGTRLLVL.

Comments on this clone: Sequence at one end of the junction differs from germline and may be a read error. V gene TRBV3-1 (or the pseudogene TRBV3-2) combines with J gene TRBJ2-5; 11 nucleotides match TRBD1. This CDR3 spans 13 amino acids. Per germline, CDR1 LGHDT and CDR2 YNNKEL (reference sequence). The DNA of the CDR3 is TGTGCCAGCAGCCGCGGACAGGGGGCTGAGCGCGACTTC. Translation: CASSRGQGAERDF.

The J gene is TRBJ1-1, the V gene TRBV5-4; the D gene is possibly TRBD1 (6 bases). The length of the CDR3 is 15 residues. V lost 4 bases to trimming and J lost 4 bases, with 17 bases between them. CDR1 and CDR2 (germline): SGHNT, YYREEE (reference sequence). CDR3 nucleotides: TGTGCCAGCAGCCCCCTCGGGGGGCCGGGCACTGAAGCTTTCTTT. Its protein product is CASSPLGGPGTEAFF.

In its sample, this clone is medium-sized. The genes are TRBV7-2 and TRBJ1-2; 10 nucleotides match TRBD1. The J segment lost 1 base and the V segment lost 5 bases, leaving 7 bases of the junction unmatched. CDR3 length equals 16 residues. CDR1 and CDR2 from the germline V gene are SGHTA and FQGNSA. CDR3 coding DNA: TGTGCCAGCAGCAACAGGACAGGGGGTTTTAACTATGGCTACACCTTC. Translating gives CASSNRTGGFNYGYTF.